The sequence of this T cell receptor (beta chain) was determined in a study of T cells in Graves' hyperthyroidism and ophthalmopathy. Study summary: Peripheral blood specimens were obtained at initial diagnosis, prior to any treatment. General study points: Clonotypes that were expanded in thyroid above 0.001 mostly appeared in blood too. From stable hyperthyroidism, ophthalmopathy was separated by a 13 V-J model.

The CDR3 regions of TCR beta were amplified from RNA transcripts. Using the HTBI primer set, a first-round RT-PCR was run on the TCR CDR3. Each CDR3 protein is one row after TCRdb ran MiXCR on the multiplex PCR reads. The sample lists some 690,000 distinct CDR3 sequences; roughly 17% were seen once. About this clonotype: What it binds is unknown.

For the diagnoses, clinical symptoms, serum thyroxine and TRAb, thyroid ultrasound and orbital computed tomography were used. Sequenced sample: blood. The origin of this receptor is a man over 45 with Graves' hyperthyroidism.

The CDR3: CASSKQTSGRAWNEQFF. In DNA, the CDR3 is TGTGCCAGCAGCAAACAGACTAGCGGGAGGGCCTGGAATGAGCAGTTCTTC. The chain links TRBV7-2 to TRBJ2-1, with TRBD2 matching over 14 bases. The CDR3 covers 17 residues. Germline V gives CDR1 SGHTA, CDR2 FQGNSA. V trimming: 5 bases; J trimming: 7 bases; junction bases outside the gene matches: 10.